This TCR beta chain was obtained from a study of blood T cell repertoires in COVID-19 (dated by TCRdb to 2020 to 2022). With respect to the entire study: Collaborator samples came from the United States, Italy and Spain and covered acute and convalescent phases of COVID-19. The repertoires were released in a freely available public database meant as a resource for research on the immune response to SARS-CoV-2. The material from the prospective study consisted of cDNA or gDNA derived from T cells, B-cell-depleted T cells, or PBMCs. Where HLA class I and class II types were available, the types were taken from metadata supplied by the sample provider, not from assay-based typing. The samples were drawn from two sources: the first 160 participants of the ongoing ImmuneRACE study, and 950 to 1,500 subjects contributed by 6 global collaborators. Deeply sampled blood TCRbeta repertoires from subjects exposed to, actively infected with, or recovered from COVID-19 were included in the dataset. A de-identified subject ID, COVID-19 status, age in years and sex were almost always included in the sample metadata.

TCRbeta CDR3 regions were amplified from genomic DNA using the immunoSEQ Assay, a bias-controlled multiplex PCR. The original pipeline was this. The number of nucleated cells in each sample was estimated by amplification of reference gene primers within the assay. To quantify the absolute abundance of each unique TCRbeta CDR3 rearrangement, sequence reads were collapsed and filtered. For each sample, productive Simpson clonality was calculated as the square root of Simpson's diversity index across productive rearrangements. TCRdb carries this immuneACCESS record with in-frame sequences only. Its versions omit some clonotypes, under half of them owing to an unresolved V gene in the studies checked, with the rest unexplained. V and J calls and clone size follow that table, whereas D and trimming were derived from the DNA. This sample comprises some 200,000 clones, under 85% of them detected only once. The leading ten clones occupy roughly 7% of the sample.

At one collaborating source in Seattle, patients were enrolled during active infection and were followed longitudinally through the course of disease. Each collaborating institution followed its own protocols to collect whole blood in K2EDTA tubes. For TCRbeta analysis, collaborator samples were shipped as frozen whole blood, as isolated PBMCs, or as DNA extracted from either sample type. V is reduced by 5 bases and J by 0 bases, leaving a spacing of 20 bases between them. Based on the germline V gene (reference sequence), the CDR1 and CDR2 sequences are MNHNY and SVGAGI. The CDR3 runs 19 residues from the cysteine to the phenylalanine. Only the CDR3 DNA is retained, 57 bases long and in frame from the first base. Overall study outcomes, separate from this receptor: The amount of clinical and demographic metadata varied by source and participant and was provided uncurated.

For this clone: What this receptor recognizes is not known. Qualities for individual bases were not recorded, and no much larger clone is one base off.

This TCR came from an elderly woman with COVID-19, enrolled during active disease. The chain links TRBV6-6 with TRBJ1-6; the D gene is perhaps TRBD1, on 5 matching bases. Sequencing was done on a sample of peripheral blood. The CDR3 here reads CASSHAKKTDSSYNSPLHF. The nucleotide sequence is TGTGCCAGCAGTCATGCTAAGAAGACAGATAGCTCCTATAATTCACCCCTCCACTTT.